Listed here is a single T cell receptor beta chain. This entry comes from a study of blood T cell repertoires in COVID-19. Per the authors' pipeline: It was from reference gene primer amplification that nucleated cell counts were estimated. Clones were read by immunoSEQ multiplex PCR, and TCRdb kept only the in-frame ones, dropping some. The V and J calls and clone size come from that table; D and trimming were worked out from the DNA. This table holds more than 200,000 clones, under 90% found once. The length of the CDR3 is 14 residues. Germline V gene sequence: CDR1 LGHNA, CDR2 YSLEER. Trimming removed 1 base at V and 8 bases at J, with 11 bases between.

The gene calls are TRBV4-3 and TRBJ1-4; a possible D gene is TRBD1 (5 bases). The specimen sequenced was peripheral blood. The source is a man older than 75 with acute or convalescent COVID-19. CDR3 coding DNA: TGCGCCAGCAGCCAAGGGGGGGTTGGCGAAAAACTGTTTTTT. Protein sequence: CASSQGGVGEKLFF.